This TCR beta chain was retrieved from a study of T-cell reconstitution after alpha-beta-depleted transplantation in children. Germline V CDR1 and CDR2: DFQATT, SNEGSKA (reference sequence). Trimming took off 2 bases at V and 4 bases at J, with 12 bases between the two ends. The CDR3 extends over 14 amino acids. This clonotype occurred many times. Molecular barcoding with unique molecular identifiers was used for the TCRbeta library. In TCRdb, the PCR reads were re-called with MiXCR into one record per CDR3 protein. The sample includes 190,000 or so distinct CDR3 sequences, roughly 14% of them seen just once.

Sequencing used PBMCs from the stem cell graft donor, obtained from the stem cell graft. The receptor's source is a human donor who donated a stem cell graft to a child with acute lymphoblastic leukemia. This rearrangement joins TRBV20-1 to TRBJ2-1; D remains ambiguous. The CDR3 sequence is CSARKGRRYNEQFF. CDR3 DNA: TGCAGTGCTAGAAAGGGTCGTCGGTACAATGAGCAGTTCTTC.